The text below deals with one T cell receptor (beta chain). The data were obtained in a study of blood T cell repertoires in COVID-19. As for the study in general: COVID-19 samples from acute and convalescent phases originated in the United States, Italy and Spain. From T cells, B-cell-depleted T cells, or PBMCs came the material, which was cDNA or gDNA.

Trimming removed 4 bases from V and 4 bases from J; junction bases left unmatched: 12. This CDR3 spans 17 amino acids. The germline CDR1 and CDR2 sequences are SGHTA and FQGNSA. In the original workflow: The assay estimated nucleated cells by amplifying reference gene primers. The assay was immunoSEQ multiplex PCR, and TCRdb's table has in-frame clones only and misses some. The DNA gave D and trimming, while V, J and clone size come from that table. The repertoire holds just under 90,000 clones, with 70% to 90% as singletons. The chain carries TRBV7-2 and TRBJ2-3, with 9 bases that match TRBD2. This sequence originates from a man between 60 and 70 years old with acute or convalescent COVID-19. The sequenced material came from peripheral blood. CDR3 sequence (DNA): TGTGCCAGCAGCTGGAGGGCTAGCGGGAATGTCGCAGATACGCAGTATTTT. This translates into CASSWRASGNVADTQYF.